This T cell receptor (beta chain) comes out of a study of T cell responses to AZD1222 COVID-19 vaccine. Study-level points and caveats: The donor group comprised mostly white British people and more females; the analysis possibly underestimated clonal diversity. Researchers report vaccine-associated CD4 TCRs spanning spike, with dominance at 160-218 and 743-854. Baseline serology detected seropositivity in only 6 or 7 AZD1222 recipients.

Germline lookup yields CDR1 KGHSH and CDR2 LQKENI. The V gene lost 3 bases and the J gene lost 4 bases, with 16 bases spanning the gap. The CDR3 has 17 amino acids. Profiled with immunoSEQ multiplex PCR; TCRdb holds only in-frame clones, not every one. The profile shows 100,000 to 150,000 clones, 86% of them singletons. On this clone: What it binds is not known.

The genes are TRBV18 and TRBJ1-6; no clear D gene. The sequence was collected from an adult in good health. The material was peripheral blood, obtained on day 0 of AZD1222 vaccination. For the CDR3, the DNA is TGTGCCAGCTCACCTCTACCCAAGGGAGATTATAATTCACCCCTCCACTTT. This gives the protein CASSPLPKGDYNSPLHF. Full variable domain (remainder filled in from reference TRBV18 and TRBJ1-6): NAGVMQNPRHLVRRRGQEARLRCSPMKGHSHVYWYRQLPEEGLKFMVYLQKENIIDESGMPKERFSAEFPKEGPSILRIQQVVRGDSAAYFCASSPLPKGDYNSPLHFGNGTRLTVT.